This T cell receptor (beta chain) was identified during a study of graft-versus-host responses after intestinal transplantation. The repertoire was sequenced with immunoSEQ multiplex PCR; TCRdb's copy has only in-frame clones and lacks some. Among some 130,000 clones, more than 80% were seen once, and the ten largest hold approximately 0.17%. The CDR3 has 15 residues. Trimming took 2 bases from V and 5 from J, leaving 15 bases between them. Germline CDR1 and CDR2: MNHNS and SASEGT. General study points: Allografts of one patient group, those with graft-donor T cell macrochimerism, had high graft-versus-host to host-versus-graft clonal ratios.

Comment on this clone: Its specificity is not known.

The input for sequencing was unstimulated CD4+ T cells sorted from spleen or lymph node cells, taken before intestinal transplant. The origin of this receptor is a human donor who received an intestinal transplant. The chain uses TRBV6-1 and TRBJ2-5, with a weak D call TRBD1 (6 bases). Here the CDR3 reads CASSEPAGAEETQYF. In DNA form, the CDR3 reads TGTGCCAGCAGTGAACCGGCAGGGGCGGAGGAGACCCAGTACTTC.